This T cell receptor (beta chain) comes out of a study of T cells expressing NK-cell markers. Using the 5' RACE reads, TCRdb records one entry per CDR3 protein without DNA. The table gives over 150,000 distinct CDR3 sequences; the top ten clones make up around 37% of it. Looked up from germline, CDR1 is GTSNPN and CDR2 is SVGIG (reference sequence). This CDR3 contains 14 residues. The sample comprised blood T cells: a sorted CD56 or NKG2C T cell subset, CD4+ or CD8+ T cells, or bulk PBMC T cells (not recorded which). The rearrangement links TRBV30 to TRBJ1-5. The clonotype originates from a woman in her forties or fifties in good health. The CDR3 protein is CAWSVYGGGQPQHF.